These 24 T cell receptor beta chains originate from one sample sequenced in a study of OX40 agonist ivuxolimab in advanced cancers. The table came from immunoSEQ multiplex PCR; TCRdb's copy has only in-frame clones and leaves some out. The sample includes about 72,000 clones, approximately 92% of them seen just once. Source: CD4+ or CD8+ T cells sorted from blood, taken in a trial of the OX40 agonist ivuxolimab. Receptors were obtained from an adult with an advanced solid tumor such as melanoma, head and neck, liver or kidney cancer.

This clone was observed a single time. The chain recombines TRBV14 with TRBJ1-1, with 7 positions matching TRBD1. The CDR3 runs to 14 residues. Germline V gene data show CDR1 as SGHDN and CDR2 as FVKESK. Germline trimming cut 5 bases from V and 4 bases from J; bases unmatched to any gene: 7. CDR3 bases: TGTGCCAGCAGCAGACAGGGATTTGGCACTGAAGCTTTCTTT. This translates into CASSRQGFGTEAFF.

The J gene is TRBJ2-7, the V gene TRBV18; D not resolved. CDR3 size: 16 residues. In germline, CDR1 is KGHSH, CDR2 LQKENI. V was pared by 5 bases and J by 0 bases, with 17 bases between. CDR3 region: CASSEFLGRSSYEQYF. Written as DNA, the CDR3 is TGTGCCAGCTCAGAGTTTTTAGGCCGAAGCTCCTACGAGCAGTACTTC.

A single count supports this clone. One end of the junction fails to match germline, which may point to a read error. J is TRBJ2-7 and V is TRBV6-1, with D maybe TRBD2 (5 bases). CDR1 is MNHNS, CDR2 SASEGT, per germline. The CDR3 contains 13 residues. The CDR3 reads CAISEGAAYEQYF. The DNA of the CDR3 is TGTGCCATCAGTGAGGGCGCAGCCTACGAGCAGTACTTC.

The V gene is TRBV6-6, the J gene TRBJ2-1; 8 nucleotides align to TRBD2. V shed 7 bases, J shed 5 bases, and the junction held 10 bases outside the gene matches. Germline V lookup: CDR1 MNHNY, CDR2 SVGAGI (reference sequence). This CDR3 comprises 15 residues. CDR3 coding DNA: TGTGCCAGCATTCGGAGCGGGGGACTCCACAATGAGCAGTTCTTC. Translated, it gives CASIRSGGLHNEQFF.

This clone has more than one count but fewer than ten. This CDR3 is CASSIAYGYTF. CDR3 sequence (DNA): TGTGCCAGTAGTATCGCTTATGGCTACACCTTC. The chain is built from TRBV19 and TRBJ1-2; no clear D gene. Looked up from germline, CDR1 is LNHDA and CDR2 is SQIVND (reference sequence). With 3 bases removed from V and 5 bases from J, the gap between germline ends came to 4 bases. CDR3 length: 11 amino acids. Together with reference TRBV19 and TRBJ1-2, the CDR3 gives the full variable domain: DGGITQSPKYLFRKEGQNVTLSCEQNLNHDAMYWYRQDPGQGLRLIYYSQIVNDFQKGDIAEGYSVSREKKESFPLTVTSAQKNPTAFYLCASSIAYGYTFGSGTRLTVV.

The rearrangement links TRBV12-5 to TRBJ2-5; 7 bases map to TRBD2. The germline V gene has CDR1 LGHNT and CDR2 FRNRAP. CDR3 size: 13 residues. J was trimmed by 5 bases and V by 6 bases; bases with no gene match: 6. CDR3 protein: CASGPWGGETQYF. As DNA, the CDR3 is TGTGCTAGTGGCCCCTGGGGAGGGGAGACCCAGTACTTC.

This chain joins TRBV16 and TRBJ2-1, with TRBD2 as a possible D gene (7 bases). The germline V and J ends were trimmed by 0 bases and 6 bases, with 24 bases remaining between them. The CDR3 extends over 19 amino acids. Germline CDR1 KGHSY, CDR2 FQNENV. The CDR3: CASSQSVLVLGGPRNEQFF. DNA of the CDR3: TGTGCCAGCAGCCAATCCGTTCTGGTACTGGGGGGGCCGCGCAATGAGCAGTTCTTC.

This chain uses TRBV6-1 with TRBJ2-7, with TRBD1 as a possible D gene (5 bases). Per the germline V gene, CDR1 is MNHNS and CDR2 is SASEGT. V was trimmed by 5 bases and J by 3 bases, leaving 8 bases between them. This CDR3 region has 12 residues. The CDR3 loop reads CASSNRIYEQYF. CDR3 sequence (DNA): TGTGCCAGCAGTAACAGGATCTACGAGCAGTACTTC.

CDR3 sequence (DNA): TGTGCCAGCAGTCTCAAATTACCGGGACAGGGGGGTTTTCCTAACTATGGCTACACCTTC. Translation: CASSLKLPGQGGFPNYGYTF. The chain links TRBV27 to TRBJ1-2; 11 bases line up with TRBD1. Trimming at V came to 5 bases and at J to 0 bases, leaving 17 bases not matched to a gene. CDR1 is MNHEY and CDR2 is SMNVEV in the germline V gene (reference sequence). This CDR3 has 20 residues.

The V call is TRBV28, the J call TRBJ2-2, with TRBD1 as a possible D gene (5 bases). The CDR3 loop spans 13 amino acids. Germline assignment: CDR1 MDHEN and CDR2 SYDVKM. V was cut by 6 bases and J by 5 bases, with 10 bases left in between. The CDR3 sequence: CASRPQGTGELFF. Written as DNA, the CDR3 is TGTGCCAGCAGACCTCAGGGAACCGGGGAGCTGTTTTTT.

Worth noting for this clone: The same CDR3 also results from other DNA sequences found in this sample. The chain carries TRBV5-1 and TRBJ2-2, with no clear D. Germline assignment: CDR1 SGHRS and CDR2 YFSETQ. Trimming shortened V by 0 bases and J by 2 bases, and 5 bases separated the two germline ends. The CDR3 contains 14 residues. The CDR3 spells CASSLEGNTGELFF. The CDR3 DNA sequence: TGCGCCAGCAGCTTGGAGGGTAACACCGGGGAGCTGTTTTTT.

The J gene is TRBJ2-5, the V gene TRBV5-6, with 8 bases that match TRBD1. V trimming: 3 bases; J trimming: 5 bases; junction bases outside the gene matches: 9. The CDR3 length is 15 residues. Germline-derived CDR1 and CDR2 are SGHDT and YYEEEE. The CDR3 nucleotides read TGTGCCAGCAGCTGGCGGACAGGGTTTGGGGAGACCCAGTACTTC. Translation: CASSWRTGFGETQYF. The full variable domain, its missing parts supplied by reference TRBV5-6 and TRBJ2-5, is DAGVTQSPTHLIKTRGQQVTLRCSPKSGHDTVSWYQQALGQGPQFIFQYYEEEERQRGNFPDRFSGHQFPNYSSELNVNALLLGDSALYLCASSWRTGFGETQYFGPGTRLLVL.

Written as DNA, the CDR3 is TGTGCCAGCAGCTTACTGACAGCTTATGGCTACACCTTC. This translates into CASSLLTAYGYTF. The V and J genes are TRBV7-9 and TRBJ1-2; D possibly corresponds to TRBD1 (5 bases). CDR3 length equals 13 residues. Trimming cost V 2 bases and J 5 bases, with 9 bases left between them. Germline V gene data show CDR1 as SEHNR and CDR2 as FQNEAQ (reference sequence).

V is TRBV6-6 and J is TRBJ2-2, with a weak D call TRBD2 (6 bases). From germline, CDR1 is MNHNY and CDR2 SVGAGI (reference sequence). The CDR3 consists of 15 residues. V dropped 5 bases and J dropped 3 bases, with 13 bases sitting between them. The CDR3 nucleotides are TGTGCCAGCAGTGGAGGACTACCTTACACCGGGGAGCTGTTTTTT. Translation: CASSGGLPYTGELFF.

This clone has more than one count but fewer than ten. This chain links TRBV5-1 with TRBJ2-7; 10 nucleotides match TRBD1. Germline CDR1 is SGHRS and CDR2 is YFSETQ. This CDR3 is 14 amino acids long. J gave up 5 bases and V 3 bases, and 5 bases lay outside the gene matches. The DNA for the CDR3 is TGCGCCAGCAGCTCGGACAGGGGGGACCACGAGCAGTACTTC. Residues: CASSSDRGDHEQYF.

CDR3 protein: CASSLISGSSYEQYF. The CDR3 nucleotides are TGTGCCAGCAGCTTGATTAGCGGGAGCTCCTACGAGCAGTACTTC. This rearrangement joins TRBV7-2 to TRBJ2-7; TRBD2 matches 9 bases. The V gene end was trimmed by 3 bases and the J gene end by 0 bases; junction bases not matched to a gene: 3. The CDR3 is made up of 15 amino acids. Germline CDR1 reads SGHTA; CDR2 reads FQGNSA.

This clone appeared a single time. The chain joins TRBV28 to TRBJ2-4; D possibly uses TRBD1 or TRBD2 (6 bases each). V lost 6 bases, J lost 6 bases, and 18 bases lay in between. This CDR3 is 15 amino acids long. Germline V lookup: CDR1 MDHEN, CDR2 SYDVKM. The CDR3 loop is CASSTTGRGGNIQYF. The CDR3 DNA sequence: TGTGCCAGCAGCACCACAGGGCGGGGTGGAAACATTCAGTACTTC.

CDR3 bases: TGCGCCAGCAGGGGACTAGCGGGGGTAGGGGAGACCCAGTACTTC. This encodes CASRGLAGVGETQYF. This chain joins TRBV10-2 and TRBJ2-5, with TRBD2 matching over 14 bases. J gave up 5 bases and V 6 bases, and 5 bases lay outside the gene matches. Germline V gives CDR1 WSHSY, CDR2 SAAADI. CDR3 length: 15 residues.

DNA for the CDR3: TGCGCCAGTTCAGGGACTAGCGGGAGGGCCGGCTACAATGAGCAGTTCTTC. It yields the protein CASSGTSGRAGYNEQFF. The rearrangement joins TRBV10-1 to TRBJ2-1; 16 bases fit TRBD2. The trim removed 9 bases at V and 3 bases at J, leaving 8 bases unmatched. Germline V gene sequence: CDR1 WNHNN, CDR2 SYGVQD (reference sequence). The CDR3 runs to 17 residues.

J is TRBJ1-5 and V is TRBV6-6; D remains ambiguous. The CDR3 contains 14 residues. Germline loops: CDR1 MNHNY, CDR2 SVGAGI (reference sequence). Trimming took 2 bases from V and 6 from J, leaving 11 bases between them. The CDR3 loop reads CASSYDGQSQPQHF. CDR3 bases: TGTGCCAGCAGTTACGATGGGCAGAGTCAGCCCCAGCATTTT.

The CDR3, as DNA: TGTGCCAGCAGCCCTATACCCGGGGGGTCGAACACCGGGGAGCTGTTTTTT. Translating it yields CASSPIPGGSNTGELFF. The rearrangement links TRBV11-3 to TRBJ2-2, with TRBD2 matching over 7 bases. The J segment lost 0 bases and the V segment lost 5 bases, leaving 9 bases of the junction unmatched. Germline values: CDR1 SGHNT, CDR2 YENEEA. The CDR3 extends over 17 amino acids. The full variable domain, completed using reference TRBV11-3 and TRBJ2-2, is EAGVVQSPRYKIIEKKQPVAFWCNPISGHNTLYWYLQNLGQGPELLIRYENEEAVDDSQLPKDRFSAERLKGVDSTLKIQPAELGDSAVYLCASSPIPGGSNTGELFFGEGSRLTVL.

V is TRBV9 and J is TRBJ1-1; weak D call: TRBD1 (5 bases). The CDR3 consists of 17 residues. V was pared by 0 bases and J by 6 bases, with 21 bases between. The germline V gene has CDR1 SGDLS and CDR2 YYNGEE. This CDR3 is CASSVAIGVGTEPEAFF. As DNA, the CDR3 is TGTGCCAGCAGCGTAGCAATAGGGGTGGGGACCGAGCCTGAAGCTTTCTTT. The whole variable domain, remainder taken from reference TRBV9 and TRBJ1-1, is DSGVTQTPKHLITATGQRVTLRCSPRSGDLSVYWYQQSLDQGLQFLIQYYNGEERAKGNILERFSAQQFPDLHSELNLSSLELGDSALYFCASSVAIGVGTEPEAFFGQGTRLTVV.

V usage is TRBV15 and J usage is TRBJ2-4; D is undetermined. The V gene's germline CDR1 is LNHNV and CDR2 YYDKDF (reference sequence). The V gene lost 3 bases and the J gene lost 8 bases, with 17 bases spanning the gap. This CDR3 comprises 15 residues. The CDR3 DNA is TGTGCCACCAGCAGTCGTCGCCCCCAAGCAGACATTCAGTACTTC. Its protein is CATSSRRPQADIQYF.

This clone was detected a few times. This rearrangement joins TRBV2 to TRBJ1-5, with a weak D call TRBD1 (6 bases). This CDR3 contains 13 residues. The germline CDR1 and CDR2 sequences are SNHLY and FYNNEI. CDR3 residues: CAEGGSSNQPQHF. The CDR3 DNA is TGTGCAGAGGGGGGGTCTAGCAATCAGCCCCAGCATTTT.